These T cell receptor beta chains were read from a single sample in a study of T cells in Graves' hyperthyroidism and ophthalmopathy. One entry per CDR3 protein results from TCRdb running MiXCR on the multiplex PCR reads. The sample carries around 350,000 distinct CDR3 sequences, 13% to 15% recorded once. The sample comprised blood. Source of these receptors: a woman aged 55-69 years with Graves' ophthalmopathy. The CDR3 runs from the conserved cysteine through the conserved F or W. A D gene is named only where the DNA matches it firmly. Size is omitted from some rows. Given values are once, few, many or a class for expanded clones.

abundance: -; d_gene: -; j_gene: TRBJ1-2; v_gene: TRBV11-1; CDR3nt: TGTGCCAGCAGCTCGTCGTCAGTAGGCTATGGCTACACCTTC; CDR3aa: CASSSSSVGYGYTF
abundance: -; d_gene: -; j_gene: TRBJ2-1; v_gene: TRBV5-5; CDR3nt: TGTGCCAGCAGCTTGGAGGGGGGACATTACAATGAGCAGTTCTTC; CDR3aa: CASSLEGGHYNEQFF
abundance: few; d_gene: -; j_gene: TRBJ1-5; v_gene: TRBV20-1; CDR3nt: TGCAGTGCTCCCCAAACAGGTCTAAGTTGGCCCCAGCATTTT; CDR3aa: CSAPQTGLSWPQHF
abundance: once; d_gene: TRBD1; j_gene: TRBJ1-4; v_gene: TRBV12-3/TRBV12-4; CDR3nt: TGTGCCAGCAGTTTAGTCTTGGACAGGGGGAGTGGAGAAAAACTGTTTTTT; CDR3aa: CASSLVLDRGSGEKLFF
abundance: many; d_gene: -; j_gene: TRBJ2-1; v_gene: TRBV24-1; CDR3nt: TGTGCCACCAGTGCGGCGGTCTACAATGAGCAGTTCTTC; CDR3aa: CATSAAVYNEQFF
abundance: -; d_gene: TRBD2; j_gene: TRBJ2-3; v_gene: TRBV9; CDR3nt: TGTGCCAGCAGCGTAGGTGAGCGGGAGTACGGCACAGATACGCAGTATTTT; CDR3aa: CASSVGEREYGTDTQYF
abundance: many; d_gene: -; j_gene: TRBJ2-2; v_gene: TRBV24-1; CDR3nt: TGTGCCACCAGTGATTTGGGCGGACTTGCCGGGGAGCTGTTTTTT; CDR3aa: CATSDLGGLAGELFF
abundance: -; d_gene: -; j_gene: TRBJ2-7; v_gene: TRBV6-1; CDR3nt: TGTACCAGCAGTGAATCGTACTACGAGCAGTACTTC; CDR3aa: CTSSESYYEQYF
abundance: -; d_gene: TRBD1; j_gene: TRBJ2-5; v_gene: TRBV6-1; CDR3nt: TGTGCCAGCAACGGGGGGACAGGGGCGGTAGAGACCCAGTACTTC; CDR3aa: CASNGGTGAVETQYF
abundance: many; d_gene: -; j_gene: TRBJ2-7; v_gene: TRBV20-1; CDR3nt: TGCAGTGCTAGAGATCCAACGACGCGAGGGAGCTCCTACGAGCAGTACTTC; CDR3aa: CSARDPTTRGSSYEQYF
abundance: many; d_gene: -; j_gene: TRBJ1-1; v_gene: TRBV24-1; CDR3nt: TGTGCCACCTCCGGGACGCCGAACACTGAAGCTTTCTTT; CDR3aa: CATSGTPNTEAFF
abundance: many; d_gene: -; j_gene: TRBJ2-1; v_gene: TRBV7-2; CDR3nt: TGTGCCAGCAGCCAGGGGGGTTATGAGCAGTTCTTC; CDR3aa: CASSQGGYEQFF
abundance: -; d_gene: -; j_gene: TRBJ1-1; v_gene: TRBV7-9; CDR3nt: TGTGCCAGCACCACCCCGGGGGGGCAAAACACTGAAGCTTTCTTT; CDR3aa: CASTTPGGQNTEAFF
abundance: many; d_gene: -; j_gene: TRBJ2-3; v_gene: TRBV20-1; CDR3nt: TGCAGTGCCCCGAGGGCATCGGGGGCAGATACGCAGTATTTT; CDR3aa: CSAPRASGADTQYF
abundance: many; d_gene: -; j_gene: TRBJ2-1; v_gene: TRBV11-2; CDR3nt: TGTGCCAGCAGCTTAGATCTGCAGGGGCGTAACAATGAGCAGTTCTTC; CDR3aa: CASSLDLQGRNNEQFF
abundance: -; d_gene: -; j_gene: TRBJ2-5; v_gene: TRBV24-1; CDR3nt: TGTGCCACCTCAACCGGAAGACAAGAGACCCAGTACTTC; CDR3aa: CATSTGRQETQYF